The source of this T cell receptor beta chain is a study of T-cell reconstitution after alpha-beta-depleted transplantation in children. Study-wide points: There were reportedly several hundred expanded graft clones from which alpha-beta T cells came about two months after transplant. Newly produced T cells mostly provided counts and TCRbeta diversity after one year, as hyperexpanded clones declined. TCRbeta diversity was high at day 60 in some patients (a result of surviving recipient T cells and thymic progenitors).

Comment on this clonotype: The antigen is not known.

Unique molecular identifiers were incorporated during preparation of the TCRbeta library. TCRdb itself ran the PCR reads through MiXCR, one entry per CDR3 protein. The repertoire holds about 980,000 distinct CDR3 sequences, with about 29% as singletons. The sequencing here drew on PBMCs, mostly from graft donor cells, taken 360 days after TCRalphabeta/CD19-depleted stem cell transplant. This TCR was recovered from a boy under two years old who had a stem cell transplant for SCID, so the T cells may come from the graft donor.

In nucleotides, the CDR3 is TGCAGCGTTGAATCAAGGGGTCGCGGTCTGGGCACTGAAGCTTTCTTT. It specifies CSVESRGRGLGTEAFF. This chain links TRBV29-1 with TRBJ1-1, with D possibly matching TRBD1 (5 bases). The germline CDR1 and CDR2 sequences are SQVTM and ANQGSEA. The CDR3 totals 16 residues. V lost 2 bases to trimming and J lost 4 bases, with 20 bases between them. Drawing the rest from reference TRBV29-1 and TRBJ1-1, the complete variable domain is SAVISQKPSRDICQRGTSLTIQCQVDSQVTMMFWYRQQPGQSLTLIATANQGSEATYESGFVIDKFPISRPNLTFSTLTVSNMSPEDSSIYLCSVESRGRGLGTEAFFGQGTRLTVV.